This T cell receptor (beta chain) was captured in a study of T cells after yellow fever vaccination. Conversion of TCR transcripts into cDNA relied on 5'RACE template switching, which added a universal primer site and UMIs. TCRdb called the 5' RACE reads again in MiXCR, with one record for every CDR3 protein. The sample carries roughly 120,000 distinct CDR3 sequences, 5.5% to 8% recorded once. CDR1 and CDR2 from the germline V gene are SGHVS and FNYEAQ. J lost 6 bases, V lost 3 bases, and 12 bases had no gene match. CDR3 length: 16 residues. The study's findings and limits: Overall, a small share of clonotypes was seen in both CD4 and CD8 compartments. Peaking on day 5 versus 15, the secondary response was faster but weaker.

This clonotype was counted ten times or more. The target antigen is unknown. The chain carries TRBV7-6 and TRBJ2-3; TRBD2 matches 7 bases. The starting material was CD4+ T cells sorted from PBMCs, obtained about 49 days after the first yellow fever vaccination. The sequence derives from a man between 18 and 29 years old who received the YFV17D yellow fever vaccine. Here the CDR3 DNA reads TGTGCCAGCAGCTTGGAAAGCGGGGCCACGGCGGATACGCAGTATTTT. Amino acid sequence: CASSLESGATADTQYF.